Described below is a single TCR beta chain sequence and its context. Its antigen is not yet known. Per-nucleotide qualities are absent, and no much larger clonotype sits a single base away. Whole blood was collected in K2EDTA tubes by collaborating institutions according to the institutions' own protocols. For TCRbeta analysis, collaborators shipped samples in one of three forms: frozen whole blood, isolated PBMCs, or DNA extracted from either of those sample types. TCRbeta CDR3 regions were amplified from genomic DNA by means of the immunoSEQ Assay, a bias-controlled multiplex PCR. The paper's processing steps were these. Within the assay, amplification of reference gene primers was used to estimate how many nucleated cells each sample contained. To quantify the absolute abundance of each unique TCRbeta CDR3 rearrangement, sequence reads were collapsed and filtered. For each sample, productive Simpson clonality was calculated by taking the square root of Simpson's diversity index across productive rearrangements. Held by TCRdb, this immuneACCESS table contains in-frame sequences only and omits some clones. Under half of the omission traces to an unresolved V gene where checked; the cause of the rest is unknown. V and J calls and clone size follow that table, whereas D and trimming were derived from the DNA. Recorded for this sample are tens of thousands of clones; 91% of them occurred a single time. The ten largest clones capture under 2.5% of the sample.

The data are from a study of blood T cell repertoires in COVID-19 (dated by TCRdb to 2018 to 2021). Broadly, across the study: Samples covering the acute and convalescent phases of COVID-19 were provided by collaborators in the United States, Italy and Spain. The material from the prospective study consisted of cDNA or gDNA derived from T cells, B-cell-depleted T cells, or PBMCs. The dataset comprised deeply sampled blood TCRbeta repertoires from subjects exposed to, actively infected with, or recovered from COVID-19. The repertoires were released in a freely available public database intended as a resource for research on the immune response to SARS-CoV-2. The samples were drawn from two sources: the first 160 participants of the ongoing ImmuneRACE study, and over 1,000 subjects contributed by 6 global collaborators. Sample metadata almost always included a de-identified subject ID, COVID-19 status, age in years and sex. Where available, HLA class I and class II types were obtained from metadata supplied by the sample provider rather than from assay-based typing. Results the study describes overall, beyond this receptor: How much clinical and demographic metadata was included differed by source and by participant, and the metadata was provided uncurated.

V drops 6 bases and J drops 2 bases, leaving 8 bases in between. Taken from the germline V gene, the CDR1 and CDR2 loops are MGHDK and SYGVNS. There are 12 amino acids in the CDR3, from cysteine to phenylalanine inclusive. Only the CDR3 region is kept as DNA, spanning 36 bases read in frame from base 1. Sequenced sample: peripheral blood. The receptor was isolated from a human donor with active COVID-19. The donor label of this sample is uncertain. Recombination connected TRBV25-1 to TRBJ2-7; the D gene is possibly TRBD1, with 5 bases matching. The CDR3 protein sequence reads: CASSIGAYEQYF. The nucleotide sequence is given as TGTGCCAGCAGCATAGGGGCCTACGAGCAGTACTTC.